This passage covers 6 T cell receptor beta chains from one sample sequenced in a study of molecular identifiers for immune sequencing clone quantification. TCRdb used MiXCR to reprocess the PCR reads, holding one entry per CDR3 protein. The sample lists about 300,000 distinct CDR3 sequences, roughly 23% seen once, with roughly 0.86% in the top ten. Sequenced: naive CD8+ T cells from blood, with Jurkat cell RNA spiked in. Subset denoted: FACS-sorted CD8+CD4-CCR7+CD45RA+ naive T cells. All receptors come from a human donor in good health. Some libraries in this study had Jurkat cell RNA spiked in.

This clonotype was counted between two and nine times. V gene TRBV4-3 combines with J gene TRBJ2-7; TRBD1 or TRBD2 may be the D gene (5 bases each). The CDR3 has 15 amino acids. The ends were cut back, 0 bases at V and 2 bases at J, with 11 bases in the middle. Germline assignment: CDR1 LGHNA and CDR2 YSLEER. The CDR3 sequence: CASSQDRGRAYEQYF. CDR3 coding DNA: TGCGCCAGCAGCCAAGATCGGGGCAGAGCCTACGAGCAGTACTTC.

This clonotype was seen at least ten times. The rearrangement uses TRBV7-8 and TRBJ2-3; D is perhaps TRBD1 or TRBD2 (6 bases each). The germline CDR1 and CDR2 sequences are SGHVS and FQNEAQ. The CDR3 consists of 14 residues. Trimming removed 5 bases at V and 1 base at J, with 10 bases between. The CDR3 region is CASSLGGRTDTQYF. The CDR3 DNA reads TGTGCCAGCAGCCTAGGGGGGCGCACAGATACGCAGTATTTT. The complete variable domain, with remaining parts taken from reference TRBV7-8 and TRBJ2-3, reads GAGVSQSPRYKVAKRGQDVALRCDPISGHVSLFWYQQALGQGPEFLTYFQNEAQLDKSGLPSDRFFAERPEGSVSTLKIQRTQQEDSAVYLCASSLGGRTDTQYFGPGTRLTVL.

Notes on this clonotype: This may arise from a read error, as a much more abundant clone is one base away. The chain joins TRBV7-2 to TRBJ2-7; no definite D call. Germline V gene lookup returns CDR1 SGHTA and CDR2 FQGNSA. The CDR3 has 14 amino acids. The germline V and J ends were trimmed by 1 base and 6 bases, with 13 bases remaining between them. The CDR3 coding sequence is TGTGCCAGCAGCTTAGATGAGGCCCCCTGCGAGCAGTACTTC. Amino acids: CASSLDEAPCEQYF.

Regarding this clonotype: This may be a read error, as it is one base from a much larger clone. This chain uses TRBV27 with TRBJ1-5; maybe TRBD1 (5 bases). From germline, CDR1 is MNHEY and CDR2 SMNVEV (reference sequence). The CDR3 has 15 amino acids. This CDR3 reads CASSLNPWGNQSQHF. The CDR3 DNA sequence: TGTGCCAGCAGTTTAAACCCCTGGGGCAATCAGTCCCAGCATTTT.

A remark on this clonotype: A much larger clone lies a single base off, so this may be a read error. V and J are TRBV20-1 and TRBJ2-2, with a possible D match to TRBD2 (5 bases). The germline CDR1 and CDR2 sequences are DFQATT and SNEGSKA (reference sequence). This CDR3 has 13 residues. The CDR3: CSASRPNTGEPFF. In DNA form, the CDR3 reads TGCAGTGCATCGCGGCCGAACACCGGGGAGCCGTTTTTT.

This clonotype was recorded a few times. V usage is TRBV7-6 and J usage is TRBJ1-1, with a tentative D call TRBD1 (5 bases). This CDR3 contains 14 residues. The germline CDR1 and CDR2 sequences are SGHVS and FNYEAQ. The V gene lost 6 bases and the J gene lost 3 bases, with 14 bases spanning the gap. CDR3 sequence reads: CASRPDGAYTEAFF. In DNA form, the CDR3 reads TGTGCCAGCAGACCCGACGGGGCTTACACTGAAGCTTTCTTT.